This passage covers 2 T cell receptor delta chains from one sample sequenced in a study of gamma-delta chains in newborns, infants, children. TCRdb reanalyzed the reads using CATT. The sample consists of 3,500 to 5,500 delta-chain clones, about 6.1% of them appearing once. The specimen sequenced was blood. Receptor source: a child who was a newborn, infant or young child, either healthy, febrile or measles-vaccinated (not recorded which).

The chain carries TRDV2 and TRDJ3; 10 nucleotides line up with TRDD3. Germline lookup yields CDR1 GEAIGNYY and CDR2 EKD. The CDR3 spans 19 residues. Trimming cost V 2 bases and J 0 bases; bases outside gene matches: 6. The CDR3 region is CACDRLGDGSSWDTRQMFF. DNA of the CDR3: TGTGCCTGTGACAGACTGGGGGATGGAAGCTCCTGGGACACCCGACAGATGTTTTTC.

The rearrangement links TRDV1 to TRDJ1; TRDD3 agrees at 13 bases. The CDR3 is 22 amino acids. V lost 2 bases, J lost 8 bases, and 26 bases stayed unmatched. Germline CDR1 reads TSWWSYY; CDR2 reads QGS. The CDR3 coding sequence is TGTGCTCTTGGGGAAGGGGCCATTGCAGTACTGGGGGATACGCCGAAAGCTCACAAACTCATCTTT. Amino acids: CALGEGAIAVLGDTPKAHKLIF.